This TCR beta chain stems from a study of blood T cell repertoires in COVID-19. TCRdb's table, derived via immunoSEQ multiplex PCR, lists solely in-frame clones and lacks some. In the table there are 200,000 to 250,000 clones, approximately 87% of which are singletons. The sequenced material came from peripheral blood. This receptor was identified in a woman in her fifties or sixties with acute or convalescent COVID-19.

In nucleotides, the CDR3 is TGTGCCAGCAGTGCCCGGACAGGTGAAAAACTGTTTTTT. Protein product: CASSARTGEKLFF. V is TRBV12-3 or TRBV12-4 and J is TRBJ1-4; 7 positions agree with TRBD1. Germline trimming cut 5 bases from V and 7 bases from J; bases unmatched to any gene: 4. This CDR3 spans 13 amino acids.